This passage covers 21 T cell receptor beta chains from one sample sequenced in a study of T cells in Graves' hyperthyroidism and ophthalmopathy. Template material for amplifying TCR beta CDR3 regions consisted of RNA transcripts. TCR CDR3 underwent first-round RT-PCR with the HTBI primer set. TCRdb ran MiXCR on the multiplex PCR reads and lists one entry per CDR3 protein. The sample shows roughly 710,000 distinct CDR3 sequences, around 40% of them seen only once. The specimen was blood. The source of these receptors is a woman aged 40-49 years with Graves' hyperthyroidism.

The chain recombines TRBV29-1 with TRBJ2-5; perhaps TRBD2 as D (6 bases). Trimming took 1 base from V and 5 from J, leaving 23 bases between them. This CDR3 is 17 amino acids long. CDR1 and CDR2 (germline): SQVTM, ANQGSEA. CDR3 DNA: TGCAGCGTTGAAGTCGATGCAGGGAGGTCCGGTCGGGAGACCCAGTACTTC. This translates into CSVEVDAGRSGRETQYF.

A remark on this clonotype: With a much larger clone just one base away, this may be a read error. The chain recombines TRBV6-1 with TRBJ1-3, with TRBD1 identical over 10 bases. CDR1 and CDR2 from the germline V gene are MNHNS and SASEGT. CDR3 length: 15 amino acids. CDR3 DNA sequence: TGTGCCAGCAATTGGGACAGGGGCTCTGGAAACGCCATATATTTT. Translating it yields CASNWDRGSGNAIYF.

This clonotype was seen many times. This sequence joins TRBV7-9 and TRBJ2-7; a possible D gene is TRBD2 (6 bases). Germline V CDR1 and CDR2: SEHNR, FQNEAQ (reference sequence). CDR3 length: 15 amino acids. V gave up 5 bases and J gave up 1 base, with 15 bases separating them. The CDR3 here is CASSHTYGRSYEQYF. In DNA form, the CDR3 reads TGTGCCAGCAGCCACACATACGGGAGATCCTACGAGCAGTACTTC.

The J gene is TRBJ2-7, the V gene TRBV2; TRBD1 matches at 9 bases. The CDR3 loop spans 13 amino acids. Germline V lookup: CDR1 SNHLY, CDR2 FYNNEI. Trimming removed 7 bases from V and 5 bases from J; junction bases left unmatched: 6. CDR3 nucleotides: TGTGCCAGCATATCGGGACAGGGAGACGAGCAGTACTTC. As protein: CASISGQGDEQYF.

This sequence joins TRBV10-3 and TRBJ1-2; D uncertain. The V end was cut by 3 bases, the J end by 9 bases, with 2 bases between. Germline V gives CDR1 ENHRY, CDR2 SYGVKD. The length of the CDR3 is 9 residues. This CDR3 is CAISDSYTF. The CDR3 DNA sequence: TGTGCCATCAGTGATAGCTACACCTTC.

The V call is TRBV27, the J call TRBJ1-2; D is ambiguous. The germline V gene encodes CDR1 MNHEY and CDR2 SMNVEV (reference sequence). V was pared by 4 bases and J by 5 bases, with 11 bases between. This CDR3 spans 13 amino acids. In DNA form, the CDR3 reads TGTGCCAGCAGTTCCCTTCTAGGATATGGCTACACCTTC. Translated, it gives CASSSLLGYGYTF.

This chain links TRBV7-6 with TRBJ2-3, with D tentatively TRBD1 (5 bases). The CDR3 consists of 15 residues. V was trimmed by 5 bases and J by 2 bases, leaving 14 bases between them. Germline V lookup: CDR1 SGHVS, CDR2 FNYEAQ. CDR3 coding DNA: TGTGCCAGCAGCCCCCGACAGTTTCTCACAGATACGCAGTATTTT. This encodes CASSPRQFLTDTQYF.

At least ten counts were recorded for this clonotype. The chain uses TRBV10-2 and TRBJ1-5; D uncertain. With 5 bases removed from V and 7 bases from J, the gap between germline ends came to 12 bases. Looked up from germline, CDR1 is WSHSY and CDR2 is SAAADI. The CDR3 has 13 residues. The DNA of the CDR3 is TGCGCCAGCAGTCGGCAAATCGGCCAGCCCCAGCATTTT. As protein: CASSRQIGQPQHF.

This clonotype turned up a few times. The rearrangement uses TRBV7-8 and TRBJ2-5; no clear D. From germline, CDR1 is SGHVS and CDR2 FQNEAQ. V was trimmed by 6 bases and J by 1 base, leaving 6 bases between them. The CDR3 loop spans 12 amino acids. DNA for the CDR3: TGTGCCAGCAGGGGATTCCAAGAGACCCAGTACTTC. Protein: CASRGFQETQYF. The complete variable domain, with remaining parts taken from reference TRBV7-8 and TRBJ2-5, reads GAGVSQSPRYKVAKRGQDVALRCDPISGHVSLFWYQQALGQGPEFLTYFQNEAQLDKSGLPSDRFFAERPEGSVSTLKIQRTQQEDSAVYLCASRGFQETQYFGPGTRLLVL.

This clonotype was seen only a few times. CDR3 sequence: CASRGTGQPNSGNTIYF. CDR3 bases: TGTGCCAGCAGAGGGACGGGACAGCCAAACTCTGGAAACACCATATATTTT. The V and J genes are TRBV6-5 and TRBJ1-3, with 7 positions matching TRBD1. The V gene end was trimmed by 6 bases and the J gene end by 0 bases; junction bases not matched to a gene: 11. The CDR3 is made up of 17 amino acids. The V gene's germline CDR1 is MNHEY and CDR2 SVGAGI.

CDR3 DNA sequence: TGTGCCAGCAGCTTATCGCAGGGGGCAACCACCGGGGAGCTGTTTTTT. This gives the protein CASSLSQGATTGELFF. The gene calls are TRBV7-9 and TRBJ2-2; TRBD1 matches 8 bases. The germline CDR1 and CDR2 sequences are SEHNR and FQNEAQ (reference sequence). The CDR3 spans 16 residues. V was clipped by 2 bases and J by 4 bases; unmatched bases: 6.

The chain joins TRBV7-2 to TRBJ1-5; possible D gene TRBD1, 6 bases. V lost 7 bases and J 6 bases, leaving 16 bases between the germline ends. Germline values: CDR1 SGHTA, CDR2 FQGNSA. This CDR3 has 14 residues. CDR3 DNA sequence: TGTGCCAGCAACCCCGGGACACTCGGTCAGCCCCAGCATTTT. Its translation: CASNPGTLGQPQHF.

The chain joins TRBV7-9 to TRBJ1-5; D gene uncertain. Trimming shortened V by 5 bases and J by 2 bases, and 13 bases separated the two germline ends. The CDR3 is 15 amino acids. The V gene's germline CDR1 is SEHNR and CDR2 FQNEAQ (reference sequence). CDR3 nucleotides: TGTGCCAGCAGCCTCAACCGGGAGGGCAATCAGCCCCAGCATTTT. Amino acids: CASSLNREGNQPQHF.

This clonotype was seen a handful of times. V and J are TRBV7-2 and TRBJ2-3; D might be TRBD1 (5 bases). In germline, CDR1 is SGHTA, CDR2 FQGNSA. The CDR3 consists of 14 residues. The V end lost 5 bases, the J end lost 0 bases, and 9 bases lay between the germline ends. The DNA of the CDR3 is TGTGCCAGCAGCCCACAGGTTAGCACAGATACGCAGTATTTT. Protein sequence: CASSPQVSTDTQYF.

This clonotype was detected many times. An end of the junction differs from the germline gene, which may be a read error. The DNA of the CDR3 is TGTGCCAGCAGTTACTCGGGGGCGAACACTGAAGCTTTCTTT. Its translation is CASSYSGANTEAFF. V usage is TRBV10-2 and J usage is TRBJ1-1; TRBD1 might be the D (6 bases). The CDR3 extends over 14 amino acids. CDR1 is WSHSY and CDR2 is SAAADI in the germline V gene.

The CDR3 bases are TGCAGCGTTGGAGGTTGGGGTAACTATGGCTACACCTTC. Its translation is CSVGGWGNYGYTF. The chain joins TRBV29-1 to TRBJ1-2, with no clear D. Trimming left V 4 bases short and J 1 base short, with 10 bases between. Germline CDR1 and CDR2: SQVTM and ANQGSEA. The CDR3 is 13 residues long.

This clonotype showed up just a few times. The rearrangement links TRBV12-3 or TRBV12-4 to TRBJ1-1; no definite D call. The CDR3 has 14 residues. V was clipped by 6 bases and J by 0 bases, with 11 bases between them. CDR3 coding DNA: TGTGCCAGCAGCCCTATCTATATGAACACTGAAGCTTTCTTT. This gives the protein CASSPIYMNTEAFF.

This clonotype was detected a few times. Mismatch with germline at one junction end may stem from a read error. The genes are TRBV4-1 and TRBJ1-1; D might be TRBD1 (6 bases). The CDR3 runs 15 residues. Germline-derived CDR1 and CDR2 are MGHRA and YSYEKL. CDR3 nucleotide sequence: TGTGCCAGCAGCCAGGAAGGACAGTCCAACACTGAAGCTTTCTTT. Its protein product is CASSQEGQSNTEAFF.

This clonotype has ten or more counts. The chain carries TRBV20-1 and TRBJ2-5, with a tentative D call TRBD2 (6 bases). CDR1 is DFQATT, CDR2 SNEGSKA, per germline (reference sequence). The CDR3 spans 14 residues. Trimming took 0 bases from V and 5 from J, leaving 13 bases between them. The CDR3, as DNA: TGCAGTGCTAGAGATGTGGGAGGTTCGGAGACCCAGTACTTC. It codes for CSARDVGGSETQYF.

The chain couples TRBV7-3 to TRBJ2-7, with 10 nucleotides matching TRBD2. CDR3 length equals 15 residues. The V gene's germline CDR1 is SGHTA and CDR2 FQGTGA. Losses at the gene ends were 5 bases for V and 7 bases for J; bases not matched to a gene: 11. The CDR3 nucleotides are TGTGCCAGCAGCCCTCAAGCGGGAGGGCCCAATGAGCAGTACTTC. Its translation is CASSPQAGGPNEQYF.

The chain combines TRBV6-6 with TRBJ2-5, with 11 positions matching TRBD1. Trimming took 6 bases from V and 5 from J; bases not matched to a gene: 8. CDR3 length: 15 residues. Germline values: CDR1 MNHNY, CDR2 SVGAGI (reference sequence). The CDR3 DNA reads TGTGCCAGCAGAACCGGGACAGGGGGAAGTGAGACCCAGTACTTC. Protein sequence: CASRTGTGGSETQYF.